This entry features one T cell receptor beta chain sequence. This receptor's antigen is unknown. Within one base of it there is no much larger clone, and no base qualities were kept. Libraries came from the immunoSEQ multiplex PCR assay. A mixture of 60 forward primers for TCR Vbeta segments and 13 reverse primers for TCR Jbeta segments was used in the multiplex PCR. A multiplex PCR assay on genomic DNA amplified the CDR3 region of rearranged TCR beta genes. The amplified TCR beta libraries were sequenced on the Illumina HiSeq System as 87-base-pair reads. The published analysis was carried out like this. A later analysis counted approximately 76 million unique TCR beta chains across the 690 or so repertoires, and 9 million to 14 million of these chains were shared by at least two donors. Raw reads were error-corrected and collapsed into unique sequences by a nearest-neighbor algorithm in which closely related sequences were merged to remove PCR and sequencing errors. Alignment of CDR3 sequences to IMGT reference sequences was used to assign V, D and J gene segments. For a sequence to be retained, a match of at least six nucleotides was required to both a V gene segment and a J gene segment. A rearrangement counted as productive if the CDR3 had no stop codons and remained in frame with V and J, and every other rearrangement counted as non-productive. Following IMGT convention, CDR3 was defined as the stretch from the second conserved V-encoded cysteine to the conserved J-encoded phenylalanine. In an earlier analysis of 587 of the donors, sequences lacking an unambiguous match to a single V gene segment were excluded. An earlier analysis of fewer than 750 of the donors classified V segments as functional when productive rearrangements were above 56.7% and as segregating when the standard deviation between donors was above 5%. A statistical classification framework was built for diagnosing cytomegalovirus status from the catalog of TCR beta chain sequences. V and J gene assignment, in a later analysis, came from comparing TCR nucleotide sequences with IMGT/GENE-DB human TR gene sequences. A later analysis assigned CDR3 sequences and most-parsimonious VDJ recombination scenarios with the TCRdist pipeline. A later analysis defined each TCR beta chain by its CDR3 amino acid sequence plus V-gene family, and excluded reads lacking a unique V-gene family. In a later analysis, fewer than 650 highly shared, low-generation-probability nucleotide sequences were removed to address suspected cross-contamination and a sequencing artifact. In a later analysis, a clonal expansion index was calculated for each public chain from normalized within-repertoire ranks of inferred template counts. In a later analysis, generation probabilities were computed using a VDJ recombination model fitted to out-of-frame rearrangements, and the results were checked against IGoR. In a later analysis, hypergeometric tests were used to score TCR-TCR, TCR-HLA and TCR-CMV co-occurrence, with a repertoire-size bias correction applied to TCR pairs. To estimate false discovery rates, a later analysis permuted the HLA or CMV assignments 20 times. In a later analysis, co-occurring TCRs were grouped with DBSCAN, and TCRdist sequence similarity was added when clustering was performed within HLA-allele-positive subsets. Co-occurrence clustering excluded repertoires with fewer than 30,000 or more than 120,000 public chains, plus five with anomalous nucleotide sharing. The table comes from immuneACCESS by way of TCRdb, which keeps in-frame sequences with V and J called. Part of the clones is missing from these tables; in studies checked, under half for an unresolved V gene and the rest for unknown reasons. V and J calls plus clone size are reproduced from that table; the DNA served to infer D and trimming. For this sample there are under 200,000 clones; approximately 85% appear just once. The ten largest clones take up 2.5% of the sample.

This sample stems from a study of cytomegalovirus exposure and HLA in healthy donors (dated by TCRdb to 2016 to 2017). Context from the whole study: An earlier analysis of under 600 of the donors reported 250 to 350 Gb of sequence data and 117 million unique TCR beta sequences from about 180 million T cells. Donor age, sex, ethnicity and CMV serostatus were compiled together with the repertoire data. Every repertoire in the discovery cohort had been generated on one and the same sequencing platform. Because of strong linkage in the cohort, roughly five DR-DQ haplotypes were treated as single units for association and clustering. Besides the first cohort of about 730 subjects, a separate validation cohort made up of some 110 different subjects was used. Using immunosequencing, the study profiled T cell repertoires from 666 subjects and related those repertoires to cytomegalovirus serostatus. The study aimed to test whether cataloging public T cell receptors could reveal signatures of past pathogen exposure. The genetic ancestry cluster associated with self-reported Caucasian donors included 80% to 90% of the 300 to 400 genotyped donors. Typing coverage differed by locus: A, B, C, DRB1 and DQB1 were typed in about 620-630 donors, DQA1 in about 500, DPA1 in 600 to 610, and DPB1 in 472. A later genetic analysis used genome-wide SNP genotypes for about 65% of the 666 donors, treating that subset as a discovery cohort. HLA typing covered class I and class II loci at four-digit resolution. Rather than drawing on any new phenotypic data, the later analysis identified candidate immune exposures from TCR beta sequences and the way those sequences occurred across donors. A later analysis re-analyzed previously published TCR beta repertoires from approximately 700 donors and added high-resolution HLA genotyping to study TCR occurrence patterns. About 300 gigabases of sequencing data and around 85 million unique TCR sequences made up an early release that covered 500 to 650 HLA-typed donors. Among almost 400 genotyped donors of the cohort, an average of about 240,000 unique TCR beta nucleotide sequences were sequenced per donor, roughly 20% of them non-productive. To predict cytomegalovirus infection status, the study combined high-throughput TCR immunosequencing, statistical association of individual TCRs with disease status, and machine learning. To decide whether each TCR beta V gene segment behaved as functional or pseudogenic, an earlier analysis of some 540 of the donors relied on high-throughput TCR beta sequencing.

In total, just over 650 healthy bone marrow donors made up the cohort. At the time of sampling, all cohort members were nominally healthy, though unrecorded immune exposures were likely present. The donor tested CMV seropositive, placing the donor among the 290 or so seropositive members of the cohort. A peripheral blood sample was provided by each donor, and peripheral blood mononuclear cells were used for TCR beta sequencing. The Qiagen DNeasy Blood Extraction Kit was used to extract genomic DNA from the blood cell samples. Relative to germline, V is missing 5 bases and J is missing 6 bases, with 16 bases of the junction outside any gene match. The germline V gene provides CDR1 SGHNT and CDR2 YENEEA. From cysteine to phenylalanine, the CDR3 is 17 amino acids long. Only the CDR3 portion is preserved as DNA: 51 bases, with reading frame beginning at the first base. What the study reported, not specific to this receptor: While some public TCRs were present in many individuals, most TCR sequences turned up only very rarely across donors. Three of the identified cytomegalovirus-associated TCR beta chains were confirmed in vitro to be specific for cytomegalovirus antigens. According to a later analysis, TCR association rates differed among HLA loci, with DRB1 alleles showing the most associated TCRs and HLA-C alleles showing the fewest. The earlier analysis of almost 600 of the donors excluded about 16 rarely observed V segments, including chromosome 9 orphons, because counts were too low. HLA typing was unavailable for some donors at each locus, so association tests used only the typed subset. According to a later genetic analysis, donors in an Asian-associated ancestry cluster had fewer N-insertions in productive TCRs than the approximately 690-donor mean. The study gave a list of under 200 TCR beta chains associated with cytomegalovirus. In this cohort, only TCR beta chains were sequenced, and detectable features were limited by the absence of alpha or paired-chain data. In a later analysis, HLA-associated TCR beta chains showed more clonal expansion and lower generation probabilities than non-associated chains that were equally common. An earlier analysis of some 590 of the donors showed that most TCR beta V segments appeared in productive rearrangements either about 87% or about 30% of the time, which broadly matched IMGT annotations. When HLA alleles, especially DR and DQ, strongly co-occurred, attributing TCR associations to individual alleles was difficult. The authors suggested that the approach could potentially be generalized to other disease states and immunological phenotypes. A further reported finding was that TCR beta sequences accurately predicted the HLA-A and HLA-B alleles for most subjects in the first cohort. In a later genetic analysis, a missense DCLRE1C variant was associated with V-gene and J-gene trimming of TCR beta chains, and the association was replicated in an independent cohort. Presence/absence analyses assumed roughly uniform sequencing depth across donors, an assumption that may not hold. Linkage disequilibrium might explain the correlated functional status among segregating V segments, but an unknown experimental factor could not be excluded. A group of highly shared sequence variants was considered likely to be a technical artifact of the sequencing pipeline. The only immune exposure information available for the cohort was CMV serostatus. Specific HLA alleles were associated with 16,951 TCR beta sequences at a false discovery rate of 0.05 in a later analysis. Some IMGT-functional V segments, including TRBV6-2 and TRBV6-3, could not be distinguished by the 87-base-pair reads and were therefore excluded. According to a later analysis, parvovirus B19, influenza, CMV and Epstein-Barr virus appeared linked to several top co-occurrence clusters. The classifier was reported to diagnose cytomegalovirus status with high specificity and sensitivity in both the original cohort and the validation cohort. In a later analysis, most CMV-associated TCR beta chains were found to appear HLA-restricted, with HLA associations seemingly driven largely by CMV exposure.

The sequence is built from TRBV11-3 and TRBJ2-1; 7 bases in between match TRBD2. Sequencing input: PBMCs. The TCR comes from a man aged 25-40 years in good health and CMV-seropositive. This receptor carries the CDR3 CASSDVVAGEDANEQFF. The nucleotides are TGTGCCAGCAGCGACGTTGTGGCGGGAGAAGATGCCAATGAGCAGTTCTTC.